This T cell receptor (beta chain) was captured by sequencing in a study of T cells in narcolepsy. Overall study context: Donors had narcolepsy type 1 or type 2, or were healthy controls. Study results and limitations: Healthy controls reportedly lacked the autoreactive clonotypes serially found in patients' blood. Comparing one patient's CSF and blood CD4+ clonotypes highlighted HCRT- and TRIB2-specific autoreactive clonotypes.

Germline CDR1 reads MNHEY; CDR2 reads SVGAGI. After removal of 5 bases from V and 3 bases from J, the junction contained 8 bases not matched to a gene. This CDR3 is 15 amino acids long. Comments on this clone: Antigen: not known.

Clones were read by immunoSEQ multiplex PCR, and TCRdb kept only the in-frame ones, dropping some. The table shows roughly 20,000 clones, with roughly 87% occurring only once. The TCR sequence derives from a human donor in good health. The V and J genes are TRBV6-5 and TRBJ2-7; TRBD2 matches 9 bases. Material for sequencing was memory (CD45RA-) CD4+ T cells from blood. This CDR3 is CASSGRLAAHYEQYF. The CDR3 DNA reads as TGTGCCAGCAGTGGCAGACTAGCGGCCCACTACGAGCAGTACTTC.